The clone carrying this T cell receptor beta chain was seen once. The antigen is unknown. The data derive from a study of T cells in Graves' hyperthyroidism and ophthalmopathy. This CDR3 spans 15 amino acids. Germline-derived CDR1 and CDR2 are PRHDT and FYEKMQ (reference sequence). J gave up 0 bases and V 5 bases, and 3 bases lay outside the gene matches. Amplification yielded TCR beta CDR3 regions, with RNA transcripts as the source. HTBI primers were employed in a first-round RT-PCR of the TCR CDR3. MiXCR, applied by TCRdb to the multiplex PCR reads, yields one record per CDR3 protein. The table includes approximately 520,000 distinct CDR3 sequences, around 22% detected once. Study observations and caveats: A model of 13 V-J features distinguished ophthalmopathy from stable hyperthyroidism.

This clonotype originated in a woman aged 30 to 39 with Graves' ophthalmopathy. The chain recombines TRBV13 with TRBJ2-5; 10 bases agree with TRBD2. The specimen was blood. For the CDR3, the DNA is TGTGCCAGCAGCCCGAGCGGGAGGGACCAAGAGACCCAGTACTTC. Translated, it gives CASSPSGRDQETQYF.